Each of the 28 T cell receptor beta chains below was sequenced from the same sample in a study of cytotoxic CD8 clonotypes in ibrutinib-treated CLL. Assay: immunoSEQ multiplex PCR; the TCRdb copy retains only in-frame clones and omits some. The profile covers 150,000 or so clones, with around three quarters appearing a single time and 9.5% to 15% taken by the ten largest. The sample was PBMCs, taken after 12 months of ibrutinib treatment. These receptors were taken from a human donor with chronic lymphocytic leukemia.

The chain uses TRBV5-1 and TRBJ1-2, with TRBD1 matching 11 bases. The CDR3 contains 16 residues. In germline, CDR1 is SGHRS, CDR2 YFSETQ. Unmatched junction bases numbered 5, after V lost 0 bases and J lost 4 bases. The CDR3 region has the DNA TGCGCCAGCAGCTTGGTCCGGACAGGGGGCGGCTATGGCTACACCTTC. Translation: CASSLVRTGGGYGYTF.

The rearrangement uses TRBV29-1 and TRBJ2-7; no firm D call. Germline V gene data show CDR1 as SQVTM and CDR2 as ANQGSEA. CDR3 length equals 12 residues. Trimming left V 4 bases short and J 2 bases short, with 9 bases between. CDR3 in DNA: TGCAGCGTTGTTGGCAGAACCTACGAGCAGTACTTC. Amino acids: CSVVGRTYEQYF.

V gene TRBV7-2 combines with J gene TRBJ2-7; 8 positions match TRBD2. V shed 3 bases, J shed 3 bases, and the junction held 7 bases outside the gene matches. Germline values: CDR1 SGHTA, CDR2 FQGNSA. The CDR3 consists of 15 residues. The CDR3 sequence is CASSFPSGRDYEQYF. The CDR3 DNA follows: TGTGCCAGCAGCTTCCCTAGCGGGCGGGACTACGAGCAGTACTTC. Full variable domain (outside the CDR3, taken from reference TRBV7-2 and TRBJ2-7): GAGVSQSPSNKVTEKGKDVELRCDPISGHTALYWYRQSLGQGLEFLIYFQGNSAPDKSGLPSDRFSAERTGGSVSTLTIQRTQQEDSAVYLCASSFPSGRDYEQYFGPGTRLTVT.

The chain links TRBV7-2 to TRBJ1-5, with 9 bases lining up with TRBD1. The CDR3 runs 15 residues. The trim removed 5 bases at V and 5 bases at J, leaving 7 bases unmatched. From germline, CDR1 is SGHTA and CDR2 FQGNSA. The CDR3 DNA follows: TGTGCCAGCAGCCGTACAGGGGGCGGATATCAGCCCCAGCATTTT. This sequence encodes CASSRTGGGYQPQHF.

This clone was picked up a small number of times. The genes are TRBV5-1 and TRBJ2-7, with a possible D match to TRBD1 (6 bases). The germline CDR1 and CDR2 sequences are SGHRS and YFSETQ. V lost 2 bases, J lost 0 bases, and 18 bases lay in between. The CDR3 spans 17 residues. CDR3 residues: CASSFTLRTVSSYEQYF. The CDR3 region has the DNA TGCGCCAGCAGCTTCACCCTACGGACAGTGAGCTCCTACGAGCAGTACTTC.

The chain has TRBV10-3 and TRBJ2-7; the D call may be TRBD1 or TRBD2 (5 bases each). The ends were cut back, 7 bases at V and 2 bases at J, with 15 bases in the middle. This CDR3 is 14 amino acids long. CDR1 ENHRY and CDR2 SYGVKD come from the germline V gene. The CDR3, as DNA: TGTGCCATCAAACCCAGGGACCGAACCTACGAGCAGTACTTC. This translates into CAIKPRDRTYEQYF.

The rearrangement uses TRBV7-9 and TRBJ2-5, with D perhaps given as TRBD1 or TRBD2 (5 bases each). CDR1 and CDR2 (germline): SEHNR, FQNEAQ (reference sequence). CDR3 length: 14 residues. With 4 bases removed from V and 2 bases from J, the gap between germline ends came to 11 bases. This chain's CDR3 is CASSSTGTQETQYF. The DNA of the CDR3 is TGTGCCAGCAGCTCGACCGGGACGCAAGAGACCCAGTACTTC.

CDR3 sequence: CASSLVTGTSVSYEQYF. For the CDR3, the DNA is TGTGCCAGCAGTTTGGTCACCGGGACTAGCGTCTCCTACGAGCAGTACTTC. The chain carries TRBV27 and TRBJ2-7; 10 nucleotides align to TRBD2. Losses at the gene ends were 3 bases for V and 0 bases for J; bases not matched to a gene: 8. Germline V gene sequence: CDR1 MNHEY, CDR2 SMNVEV (reference sequence). The CDR3 covers 17 residues.

This chain links TRBV7-9 with TRBJ2-1, with TRBD2 matching over 7 bases. The CDR3 runs to 15 residues. V was pared by 3 bases and J by 6 bases, with 8 bases of the junction left unmatched. CDR1 and CDR2 (germline): SEHNR, FQNEAQ (reference sequence). The CDR3 region has the DNA TGTGCCAGCAGCTTTCAGGCGGGAGCGCGCAATGAGCAGTTCTTC. Residues: CASSFQAGARNEQFF.

The J gene is TRBJ1-2, the V gene TRBV4-2, with 9 bases matching TRBD1. After removal of 0 bases from V and 8 bases from J, the junction contained 7 bases not matched to a gene. Germline V gives CDR1 LGHNA, CDR2 YNFKEQ. The CDR3 consists of 15 residues. Written as DNA, the CDR3 is TGTGCCAGCAGCCAAGACCCACAGGGGGCCGGCGGCTACACCTTC. Amino acids: CASSQDPQGAGGYTF.

This rearrangement joins TRBV9 to TRBJ2-7, with D unclear. Germline-derived CDR1 and CDR2 are SGDLS and YYNGEE. This CDR3 has 15 residues. V gave up 0 bases and J gave up 1 base, with 11 bases separating them. The CDR3 loop is CASSVADLPSYEQYF. CDR3 bases: TGTGCCAGCAGCGTAGCGGATCTACCTTCCTACGAGCAGTACTTC.

V is TRBV4-3 and J is TRBJ2-1, with D uncertain. Trimming stripped 0 bases from V and 5 bases from J, with 11 bases between. The CDR3 contains 15 residues. The V gene's germline CDR1 is LGHNA and CDR2 YSLEER. The CDR3 bases are TGCGCCAGCAGCCAAGATTTACTGTTAAACAATGAGCAGTTCTTC. Its translation is CASSQDLLLNNEQFF.

The chain joins TRBV9 to TRBJ2-7, with D tentatively TRBD2 (5 bases). V was shortened by 0 bases and J by 0 bases, with 13 bases between the two germline ends. The CDR3 runs to 16 residues. Germline V gene sequence: CDR1 SGDLS, CDR2 YYNGEE. The CDR3: CASSVDPAETSYEQYF. DNA of the CDR3: TGTGCCAGCAGCGTAGATCCAGCGGAGACCTCCTACGAGCAGTACTTC.

This clone has more than one count but fewer than ten. The chain recombines TRBV15 with TRBJ1-3; no clear D. Germline loops: CDR1 LNHNV, CDR2 YYDKDF (reference sequence). V shed 5 bases and J shed 4 bases, with 9 bases lying between them. This CDR3 spans 13 amino acids. The CDR3 sequence is CATSFSVGNTIYF. The DNA for the CDR3 is TGTGCCACCAGCTTTAGTGTGGGAAACACCATATATTTT.

The CDR3 loop is CASSLKGREETQYF. The CDR3, as DNA: TGCGCCAGCAGCTTGAAGGGCAGGGAAGAGACCCAGTACTTC. The chain uses TRBV5-1 and TRBJ2-5; D might be TRBD1 (5 bases). Germline V gene lookup returns CDR1 SGHRS and CDR2 YFSETQ. This CDR3 comprises 14 residues. V was cut by 1 base and J by 3 bases, with 10 bases left in between.

CDR3 sequence: CSVTEGGPETQYF. As DNA, the CDR3 is TGCAGCGTGACAGAAGGGGGTCCAGAGACCCAGTACTTC. The chain uses TRBV29-1 and TRBJ2-5; D possibly corresponds to TRBD1 (6 bases). Germline values: CDR1 SQVTM, CDR2 ANQGSEA. V lost 6 bases to trimming and J lost 4 bases, with 15 bases between them. This CDR3 is built from 13 residues.

The chain recombines TRBV7-3 with TRBJ2-1; 8 bases are shared with TRBD1. J lost 9 bases, V lost 5 bases, and 6 bases had no gene match. The CDR3 is 13 residues long. CDR1 is SGHTA and CDR2 is FQGTGA in the germline V gene. CDR3 sequence reads: CASSDQGAGEQFF. Written as DNA, the CDR3 is TGTGCCAGCAGCGACCAGGGGGCTGGTGAGCAGTTCTTC.

CDR3 in DNA: TGTGCCTGGAGTATGCCGGGACATCGCAAAACAGATACGCAGTATTTT. It is translated as CAWSMPGHRKTDTQYF. V and J are TRBV30 and TRBJ2-3, with D perhaps matching TRBD1 (6 bases). V was cut by 2 bases and J by 3 bases, with 18 bases left in between. The CDR3 has 16 amino acids. The germline gives CDR1 GTSNPN, CDR2 SVGIG (reference sequence). The full variable domain, completed using reference TRBV30 and TRBJ2-3, is SQTIHQWPATLVQPVGSPLSLECTVEGTSNPNLYWYRQAAGRGLQLLFYSVGIGQISSEVPQNLSASRPQDRQFILSSKKLLLSDSGFYLCAWSMPGHRKTDTQYFGPGTRLTVL.

The rearrangement uses TRBV5-6 and TRBJ1-2, with 7 nucleotides matching TRBD1. Trimming at V came to 2 bases and at J to 7 bases, leaving 8 bases not matched to a gene. This CDR3 is built from 14 residues. Germline V CDR1 and CDR2: SGHDT, YYEEEE. The CDR3 is CASSFTGVFGGYTF. The CDR3 nucleotides read TGTGCCAGCAGCTTTACAGGGGTTTTCGGTGGCTACACCTTC. The full variable domain, rest sourced from reference TRBV5-6 and TRBJ1-2, is DAGVTQSPTHLIKTRGQQVTLRCSPKSGHDTVSWYQQALGQGPQFIFQYYEEEERQRGNFPDRFSGHQFPNYSSELNVNALLLGDSALYLCASSFTGVFGGYTFGSGTRLTVV.

The chain recombines TRBV5-1 with TRBJ2-2; D unresolved. Trimming removed 0 bases from V and 9 bases from J, with 9 bases in between. The CDR3 length is 13 residues. Germline assignment: CDR1 SGHRS and CDR2 YFSETQ. The CDR3 DNA reads TGCGCCAGCAGCTTGGACGTGGGCCGGGAGCTGTTTTTT. Encoded protein: CASSLDVGRELFF.

CDR3 sequence: CASSLDGDREQFF. In nucleotides, the CDR3 is TGTGCCAGCAGCTTAGATGGGGATCGGGAGCAGTTCTTC. V gene TRBV7-6 combines with J gene TRBJ2-1; no firm D call. With 1 base removed from V and 10 bases from J, the gap between germline ends came to 11 bases. The germline V gene has CDR1 SGHVS and CDR2 FNYEAQ. The CDR3 runs 13 residues.

This clone has just one count. The chain links TRBV5-6 to TRBJ2-7; a weak D match, TRBD1 (6 bases). Germline CDR1 and CDR2: SGHDT and YYEEEE. The V end was cut by 4 bases, the J end by 3 bases, with 11 bases between. This CDR3 contains 13 residues. The CDR3 loop is CASSLGHHYEQYF. CDR3 DNA: TGTGCCAGCAGCCTGGGACACCACTACGAGCAGTACTTC.

V gene TRBV7-9 combines with J gene TRBJ2-1; the D gene is possibly TRBD2 (6 bases). The ends were cut back, 3 bases at V and 2 bases at J, with 8 bases in the middle. The CDR3 spans 14 residues. Germline V gives CDR1 SEHNR, CDR2 FQNEAQ (reference sequence). This CDR3 is CASSLAGPYNEQFF. The CDR3 nucleotides are TGTGCCAGCAGCTTGGCGGGACCCTACAATGAGCAGTTCTTC.

This clone was detected only a few times. The rearrangement uses TRBV4-2 and TRBJ2-5, with unresolved D. Germline CDR1 reads LGHNA; CDR2 reads YNFKEQ. This CDR3 has 13 residues. V was cut by 0 bases and J by 5 bases, with 7 bases left in between. The CDR3 sequence is CASSQELRETQYF. For the CDR3, the DNA is TGTGCCAGCAGCCAAGAACTTCGGGAGACCCAGTACTTC.

This clone has a handful of counts. The CDR3 nucleotides are TGTGCCTGGAGGACCGGACAGGGGGTCAACATTCAGTACTTC. Its protein is CAWRTGQGVNIQYF. The chain has TRBV30 and TRBJ2-4; the match to TRBD1 covers 10 bases. Germline V CDR1 and CDR2: GTSNPN, SVGIG (reference sequence). The V and J ends lost 3 bases and 7 bases, in that order; junction bases with no gene match: 6. The CDR3 extends over 14 amino acids.

This chain uses TRBV7-2 with TRBJ1-2; D gene ambiguous. The germline V and J ends were trimmed by 2 bases and 8 bases, with 15 bases remaining between them. Germline lookup yields CDR1 SGHTA and CDR2 FQGNSA. This CDR3 has 14 residues. Written as DNA, the CDR3 is TGTGCCAGCAGCTTATTGAAGACCGCTGGCGGCTACACCTTC. Translated, it gives CASSLLKTAGGYTF.

This clone appeared a few times. The rearrangement uses TRBV5-4 and TRBJ1-1; 7 bases agree with TRBD1. The J segment lost 7 bases and the V segment lost 3 bases, leaving 12 bases of the junction unmatched. The CDR3 is made up of 15 amino acids. From germline, CDR1 is SGHNT and CDR2 YYREEE (reference sequence). The CDR3 nucleotides are TGTGCCAGCAGCTCGAGGACCCAGGGGGGATATGAAGCTTTCTTT. As protein: CASSSRTQGGYEAFF.

This rearrangement joins TRBV5-4 to TRBJ2-1; D is perhaps TRBD2 (5 bases). The CDR3 contains 14 residues. V gave up 2 bases and J gave up 5 bases, with 11 bases separating them. CDR1 and CDR2 from the germline V gene are SGHNT and YYREEE (reference sequence). For the CDR3, the DNA is TGTGCCAGCAGCTTAAGACGGGAACACAATGAGCAGTTCTTC. Protein sequence: CASSLRREHNEQFF.